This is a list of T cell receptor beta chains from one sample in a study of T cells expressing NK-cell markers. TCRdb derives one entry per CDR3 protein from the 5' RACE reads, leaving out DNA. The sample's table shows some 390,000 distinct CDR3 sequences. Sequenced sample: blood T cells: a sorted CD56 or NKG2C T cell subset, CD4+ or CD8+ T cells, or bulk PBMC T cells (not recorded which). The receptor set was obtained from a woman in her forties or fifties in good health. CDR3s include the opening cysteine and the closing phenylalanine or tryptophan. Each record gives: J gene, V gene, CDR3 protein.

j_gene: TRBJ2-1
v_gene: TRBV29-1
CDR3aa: CSVEAGVIDEQFF

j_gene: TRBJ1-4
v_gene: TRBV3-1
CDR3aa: CASSQGQQGIEEKLFF

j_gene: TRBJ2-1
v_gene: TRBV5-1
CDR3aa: CASSFFRPGTTTNNEQFF

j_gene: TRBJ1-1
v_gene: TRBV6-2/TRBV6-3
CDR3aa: CASSLTKQNTEAFF

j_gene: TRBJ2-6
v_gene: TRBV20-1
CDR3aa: CSADYSGANVLTF

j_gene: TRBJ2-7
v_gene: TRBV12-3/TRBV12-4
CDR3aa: CASSPLAGMGEQYF

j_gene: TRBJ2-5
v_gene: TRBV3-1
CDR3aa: CASSQARAPGGETQYF

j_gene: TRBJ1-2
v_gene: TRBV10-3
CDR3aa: CAISEGWENSYGYTF

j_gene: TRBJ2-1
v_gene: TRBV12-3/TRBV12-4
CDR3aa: CATTEGQESYNEQFF

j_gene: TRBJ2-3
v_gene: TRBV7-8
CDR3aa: CAQGRGARTDTQYF

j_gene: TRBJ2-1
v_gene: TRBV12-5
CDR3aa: CASGSLRDSAGGEQFF

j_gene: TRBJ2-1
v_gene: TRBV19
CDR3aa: CASSIKRTGTKDNNEQFF

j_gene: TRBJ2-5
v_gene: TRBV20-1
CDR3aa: CSAREAGVPAQYF

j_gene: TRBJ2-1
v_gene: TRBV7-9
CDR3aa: CASSLFSSGRGPSYNEQFF

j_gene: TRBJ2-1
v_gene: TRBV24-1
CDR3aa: CATSDLTGQGWFF

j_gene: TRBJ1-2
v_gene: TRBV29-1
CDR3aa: CSASGRVDGYTF

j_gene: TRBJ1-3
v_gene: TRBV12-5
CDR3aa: CASAPGTGLSGNTIYF

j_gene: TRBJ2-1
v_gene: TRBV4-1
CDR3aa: CASSRSRERFF

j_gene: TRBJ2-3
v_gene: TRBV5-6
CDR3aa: CASSPKRDFTDTQYF

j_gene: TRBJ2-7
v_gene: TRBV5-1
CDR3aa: CASSLASAASYEQYF

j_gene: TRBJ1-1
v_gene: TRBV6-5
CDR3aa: CASSSGYGNTEAFF